The 20 T cell receptor beta chains below were found in one sample sequenced in a study of tumor-infiltrating lymphocytes in primary liver carcinoma. TCR beta cDNA was prepared out of 450 to 500 ng total RNA by means of a constant-region primer. Libraries of TCR beta came from three nested multiplex PCR rounds with slightly modified ARM-PCR. Both of the initial two PCR rounds ran for around 9 cycles and employed TRBV1-TRBV30 forward primers alongside a C-beta reverse primer. TCRdb independently ran MiXCR on the multiplex PCR reads; one entry per CDR3 protein. The sample shows almost 200,000 distinct CDR3 sequences, about two thirds of them seen only once. Germline DNA was also extracted, and blood RNA was taken from unsorted whole blood. The sequencing input was peripheral blood. These receptors originate from a woman aged 55-69 years with primary liver carcinoma and hepatitis B virus infection.

This clonotype showed up just a few times. The chain is built from TRBV28 and TRBJ1-2; a possible D gene is TRBD1 (5 bases). The V and J ends lost 6 bases and 4 bases respectively, with 15 bases between them. The CDR3 is 14 amino acids. CDR1 and CDR2 (germline): MDHEN, SYDVKM. The CDR3 loop reads CASSPDTGSYGYTF. The CDR3 region has the DNA TGTGCCAGCAGCCCGGACACCGGGAGCTATGGCTACACCTTC.

Concerning this clonotype itself: An end of the junction does not agree with germline; a read error may underlie this. V usage is TRBV6-5 and J usage is TRBJ1-5, with unresolved D. The germline V gene encodes CDR1 MNHEY and CDR2 SVGAGI. The CDR3 has 12 residues. The CDR3 here is CTSSESNQPQHF. The CDR3 bases are TGTACCAGCAGTGAAAGCAATCAGCCCCAGCATTTT.

The chain uses TRBV11-2 and TRBJ2-5, with D tentatively TRBD2 (6 bases). V lost 1 base, J lost 11 bases, and 17 bases lay in between. This CDR3 has 14 residues. Germline V gives CDR1 SGHAT, CDR2 FQNNGV. The CDR3 nucleotides read TGTGCCAGCAGCTTAGGGAGGGACCACAATGAGCAGTACTTC. This sequence encodes CASSLGRDHNEQYF.

The V gene is TRBV28, the J gene TRBJ1-3; D gene ambiguous. The ends were cut back, 2 bases at V and 4 bases at J, with 3 bases in the middle. The CDR3 totals 12 residues. CDR1 and CDR2 from the germline V gene are MDHEN and SYDVKM. CDR3 region: CASSLEGNTIYF. The CDR3 DNA reads as TGTGCCAGCAGTTTAGAGGGAAACACCATATATTTT.

As regards this clonotype: Being one base from a much bigger clone, this may be a read error. The chain couples TRBV4-1 to TRBJ1-1, with a tentative D call TRBD1 (6 bases). There are 14 residues in the CDR3. Germline values: CDR1 MGHRA, CDR2 YSYEKL. V was cut by 3 bases and J by 6 bases, with 14 bases left in between. CDR3 region: CASSHLGALSEAFF. The CDR3 coding sequence is TGCGCCAGCAGCCACCTGGGGGCGCTCTCTGAAGCTTTCTTT.

The V and J genes are TRBV10-3 and TRBJ2-3; D unresolved. The CDR3 length is 12 residues. Germline V gives CDR1 ENHRY, CDR2 SYGVKD. Trimming pared 10 bases from V and 3 bases from J, leaving 11 bases between. The CDR3: CATGGGTDTQYF. The CDR3 nucleotides are TGTGCCACCGGTGGCGGAACAGATACGCAGTATTTT.

This clonotype was counted only a few times. This chain links TRBV30 with TRBJ2-2, with D perhaps TRBD2 (6 bases). This CDR3 spans 15 amino acids. V lost 0 bases and J 0 bases, leaving 8 bases between the germline ends. The V gene's germline CDR1 is GTSNPN and CDR2 SVGIG (reference sequence). The CDR3 DNA is TGTGCCTGGAGTGTCCCGGGGGCGAACACCGGGGAGCTGTTTTTT. Protein sequence: CAWSVPGANTGELFF.

As for this clonotype: A much larger clone sits a single nucleotide away, making a read error possible. V usage is TRBV12-3 or TRBV12-4 and J usage is TRBJ1-2, with 8 bases that match TRBD1. CDR3 length equals 14 residues. J was trimmed by 10 bases and V by 5 bases; bases with no gene match: 12. The CDR3 spells CASSLRTGSMDYTF. In nucleotides, the CDR3 is TGTGCCAGCAGTCTCCGGACAGGGAGCATGGACTACACCTTC.

This sequence joins TRBV5-4 and TRBJ2-4; D remains unclear. Trimming stripped 10 bases from V and 1 base from J, with 18 bases between. The germline CDR1 and CDR2 sequences are SGHNT and YYREEE (reference sequence). This CDR3 spans 15 amino acids. CDR3 nucleotides: TGTGCCGGCAACCCTTCCCGTACGGCCAAAAACATTCAGTACTTC. This codes for CAGNPSRTAKNIQYF.

The table lists this clonotype with a few counts. A much bigger clone sits one base away, suggesting this may be a read error. V usage is TRBV4-1 and J usage is TRBJ2-3, with a tentative D call TRBD2 (5 bases). Germline CDR1 MGHRA, CDR2 YSYEKL. CDR3 length: 16 amino acids. The germline V and J ends were trimmed by 0 bases and 5 bases, with 15 bases remaining between them. The CDR3 loop reads CASSQDWEPGIDTQYF. The CDR3, as DNA: TGCGCCAGCAGCCAAGATTGGGAGCCCGGCATAGATACGCAGTATTTT.

Note on this clonotype: Germline is not matched at one junction end, which may reflect a read error. The rearrangement links TRBV11-2 to TRBJ2-1; the match to TRBD2 covers 7 bases. Germline CDR1 is SGHAT and CDR2 is FQNNGV. The CDR3 sequence is 16 residues long. CDR3 sequence (DNA): TGTGCCAGCAGCTTAGCCGGGACTTGCGGGAGACATGAGCAGCTCTTC. This translates into CASSLAGTCGRHEQLF.

Of note for this clonotype: This is likely a read error, given that the CDR3 carries no conserved phenylalanine or tryptophan at its end. The chain links TRBV11-2 to TRBJ2-2; tentative D call: TRBD2 (6 bases). Per the germline V gene, CDR1 is SGHAT and CDR2 is FQNNGV. CDR3 length: 15 residues. V was cut by 3 bases and J by 5 bases, with 13 bases left in between. This CDR3 reads CASSFSGMNTGELFL. The CDR3 DNA sequence: TGTGCCAGCAGCTTTAGCGGAATGAATACCGGGGAGCTGTTTTTA.

In regard to this clonotype: A read error may be the cause here, since a much bigger clone is one base away. V is TRBV5-4 and J is TRBJ2-3, with D possibly matching TRBD1 (5 bases). The CDR3 extends over 14 amino acids. V lost 4 bases and J 2 bases, leaving 11 bases between the germline ends. Germline CDR1 SGHNT, CDR2 YYREEE (reference sequence). CDR3 coding DNA: TGTGCCAGCAGCAGACAGTGGGCCACAGATACGCAGTATTTT. Residues: CASSRQWATDTQYF.

This clonotype was counted ten times or more. The chain is built from TRBV29-1 and TRBJ2-2; 9 nucleotides align to TRBD2. The CDR3 consists of 15 residues. V lost 3 bases and J lost 1; bases outside the gene matches: 3. Looked up from germline, CDR1 is SQVTM and CDR2 is ANQGSEA. The CDR3 region is CSVEVAGVNTGELFF. CDR3 sequence (DNA): TGCAGCGTTGAGGTAGCGGGAGTGAACACCGGGGAGCTGTTTTTT.

Turning to this clonotype: A read error may explain this, as a much larger clone is one base away. This sequence joins TRBV6-5 and TRBJ1-1; D might be TRBD1 (6 bases). Germline loops: CDR1 MNHEY, CDR2 SVGAGI. This CDR3 is built from 14 residues. V lost 6 bases to trimming and J lost 5 bases, with 16 bases between them. CDR3 nucleotides: TGTGCCAGCAGCTCCGCCCGGCAGGGGACTGAAGCTTTCTTT. It codes for CASSSARQGTEAFF.

This clonotype was picked up a small number of times. A clone one base away is much larger, so this may be a read error. The genes are TRBV14 and TRBJ1-2; TRBD1 aligns across 9 bases. The CDR3 is 14 amino acids. Germline CDR1 reads SGHDN; CDR2 reads FVKESK. CDR3 coding DNA: TGTGCCGGCAGCCGGGACAGGGAGGACTATGGCTACACCTTC. It specifies CAGSRDREDYGYTF.

About this clonotype: The junction departs from the called germline gene at one end, perhaps through a read error. J is TRBJ2-7 and V is TRBV6-5, with a possible D match to TRBD1 (6 bases). Per the germline V gene, CDR1 is MNHEY and CDR2 is SVGAGI. The length of the CDR3 is 16 residues. CDR3 nucleotides: TGTGTCAGCAATTACTCGACGGAGACAGGCTCATATGAGCAGTACTTC. Its protein is CVSNYSTETGSYEQYF.

With regard to this clonotype: No conserved phenylalanine or tryptophan is present at the end of the CDR3, so a read error is the likely explanation. The CDR3 sequence is CASSGTGHEEKLFI. The CDR3 DNA is TGTGCCAGCAGCGGTACGGGACATGAAGAAAAACTGTTTATT. The rearrangement uses TRBV11-2 and TRBJ1-4, with D tentatively TRBD1 (6 bases). This CDR3 contains 14 residues. V lost 5 bases to trimming and J lost 8 bases, with 15 bases between them. Germline-derived CDR1 and CDR2 are SGHAT and FQNNGV.

This chain uses TRBV7-9 with TRBJ1-3; unclear D gene. Trimming left V 3 bases short and J 8 bases short, with 8 bases between. This CDR3 region has 12 residues. The germline V gene encodes CDR1 SEHNR and CDR2 FQNEAQ (reference sequence). The CDR3 here is CASSFVSDTIYF. The CDR3 DNA reads as TGTGCCAGCAGCTTCGTATCCGACACCATATATTTT.

With respect to this clonotype: One end of the junction fails to match germline, which may point to a read error. The chain combines TRBV11-2 with TRBJ1-1; D possibly corresponds to TRBD1 (6 bases). CDR1 and CDR2 (germline): SGHAT, FQNNGV. CDR3 length equals 14 residues. The CDR3 region is CASSTRQVPAETFF. The CDR3 DNA reads as TGTGCCAGCAGCACCCGACAGGTTCCGGCTGAAACTTTCTTT.